These 24 T cell receptor beta chains came from one sample sequenced in a study of cytomegalovirus exposure and HLA in healthy donors (dated 2017 in TCRdb). To prepare the library, the immunoSEQ multiplex PCR assay was applied. For the multiplex PCR, a mixture combining 60 forward primers for TCR Vbeta segments and 13 reverse primers for TCR Jbeta segments was used. Imported from immuneACCESS, the table was reduced by TCRdb to in-frame sequences with V and J called. These copies leave out some clones; in studies compared against another copy, an unresolved V gene accounts for under half, and the cause of the remainder is not known. The sample data list tens of thousands of clones, and 55% to 70% of these were observed just once. In total, the top ten clones hold roughly 21% of the sample. Sequenced: PBMCs. The receptors stem from a woman aged 45-65 years in good health and CMV-seropositive.

The V call is TRBV9, the J call TRBJ2-5; D may be TRBD2 (6 bases). This CDR3 spans 14 amino acids. V was cut by 0 bases and J by 5 bases, with 11 bases left in between. Germline assignment: CDR1 SGDLS and CDR2 YYNGEE. CDR3 in DNA: TGTGCCAGCAGCGTAGTGGGGGGAATGGAGACCCAGTACTTC. It encodes CASSVVGGMETQYF.

The chain uses TRBV6-5 and TRBJ2-7, with D possibly being TRBD1 (6 bases). The V end lost 5 bases, the J end lost 3 bases, and 17 bases lay between the germline ends. CDR1 MNHEY and CDR2 SVGAGI come from the germline V gene. The CDR3 is made up of 15 amino acids. The CDR3 nucleotides are TGTGCCAGCAGTACGGCCGGGGACACAGTCTACGAGCAGTACTTC. The encoded protein is CASSTAGDTVYEQYF.

V gene TRBV29-1 combines with J gene TRBJ2-3; the D gene is possibly TRBD2 (7 bases). Trimming took 0 bases from V and 5 from J, leaving 15 bases between them. The germline V gene has CDR1 SQVTM and CDR2 ANQGSEA. The CDR3 loop spans 15 amino acids. The DNA of the CDR3 is TGCAGCGTTGAAGAGTGGGGGGGGCCTCAAGATACGCAGTATTTT. It is translated as CSVEEWGGPQDTQYF.

V and J are TRBV11-2 and TRBJ1-2; 7 bases map to TRBD1. This CDR3 is 13 amino acids long. After removal of 3 bases from V and 6 bases from J, the junction contained 4 bases not matched to a gene. Germline CDR1 is SGHAT and CDR2 is FQNNGV. The CDR3 sequence: CASSLDRHHGYTF. In DNA, the CDR3 is TGTGCCAGCAGCTTGGACAGGCACCATGGCTACACCTTC.

For the CDR3, the DNA is TGTGCCAGCAGTCGGAACACTGAAGCTTTCTTT. This sequence encodes CASSRNTEAFF. J is TRBJ1-1 and V is TRBV25-1, with unresolved D. CDR3 length: 11 residues. Germline V gene data show CDR1 as MGHDK and CDR2 as SYGVNS. Trimming took off 5 bases at V and 1 base at J, with 2 bases between the two ends.

The chain employs TRBV6-4 and TRBJ2-2; 7 bases map to TRBD2. Germline CDR1 MRHNA, CDR2 SNTAGT. The CDR3 has 16 residues. V gave up 4 bases and J gave up 5 bases; unmatched junction bases: 10. This CDR3 is CASSVSGEPRTGELFF. CDR3 bases: TGTGCCAGCAGTGTAAGCGGGGAGCCGCGTACCGGGGAGCTGTTTTTT.

The chain is built from TRBV10-2 and TRBJ1-2, with TRBD1 matching over 11 bases. The V and J ends lost 7 bases and 7 bases, in that order; junction bases with no gene match: 5. Germline CDR1 and CDR2: WSHSY and SAAADI. This CDR3 region has 13 residues. Here the CDR3 reads CASIGTGGLGYTF. In DNA, the CDR3 is TGCGCCAGCATTGGGACAGGGGGGCTTGGCTACACCTTC.

This clone was counted only a few times. The chain carries TRBV7-6 and TRBJ1-3, with 10 bases fitting TRBD1. CDR1 SGHVS and CDR2 FNYEAQ come from the germline V gene. The CDR3 is made up of 16 amino acids. V trimming: 5 bases; J trimming: 7 bases; junction bases outside the gene matches: 11. The DNA of the CDR3 is TGTGCCAGCAGCGCCGGGACAGGGGCGGCCCTCAACACCATATATTTT. Translating it yields CASSAGTGAALNTIYF.

As concerns this clone: One junction end disagrees with the germline gene, perhaps due to a read error. V is TRBV9 and J is TRBJ2-1, with 7 nucleotides matching TRBD1. The CDR3 spans 12 residues. Looked up from germline, CDR1 is SGDLS and CDR2 is YYNGEE. The CDR3: CASSRDSIWLVF. The CDR3 nucleotides read TGTGCCAGCAGCCGGGACAGCATCTGGCTAGTCTTC.

V is TRBV7-8 and J is TRBJ2-5, with D perhaps matching TRBD2 (6 bases). The V gene's germline CDR1 is SGHVS and CDR2 FQNEAQ. The V gene lost 1 base and the J gene lost 3 bases, with 6 bases spanning the gap. The length of the CDR3 is 13 residues. This CDR3 reads CASSLGLEETQYF. CDR3 nucleotide sequence: TGTGCCAGCAGCTTAGGACTAGAAGAGACCCAGTACTTC.

The chain couples TRBV6-5 to TRBJ1-2; a possible D gene is TRBD1 (6 bases). The CDR3 has 15 residues. V was cut by 2 bases and J by 4 bases, with 14 bases left in between. CDR1 and CDR2 (germline): MNHEY, SVGAGI. The CDR3 loop is CASSYDRGAGYGYTF. The CDR3 region has the DNA TGTGCCAGCAGTTACGATCGGGGGGCGGGCTATGGCTACACCTTC.

This clone was detected a few times. This chain links TRBV29-1 with TRBJ2-5; no firm D call. The CDR3 totals 13 residues. Germline CDR1 reads SQVTM; CDR2 reads ANQGSEA. V lost 6 bases to trimming and J lost 0 bases, with 11 bases between them. The CDR3 here is CSVRHLYQETQYF. The CDR3 DNA is TGCAGCGTGCGACACCTGTACCAAGAGACCCAGTACTTC.

DNA for the CDR3: TGTGCCAGCCTCTCCGGTGACTCCTATAATTCACCCCTCCACTTT. It specifies CASLSGDSYNSPLHF. The V call is TRBV6-1, the J call TRBJ1-6; no reliable D call. Germline V gene sequence: CDR1 MNHNS, CDR2 SASEGT. This CDR3 comprises 15 residues. V dropped 8 bases and J dropped 0 bases, with 11 bases sitting between them.

This clone came up many times. J is TRBJ2-1 and V is TRBV7-7; tentatively, D is TRBD1 (5 bases). Trimming shortened V by 0 bases and J by 5 bases, and 8 bases separated the two germline ends. The length of the CDR3 is 14 residues. Germline CDR1 reads SSHAT; CDR2 reads FNYEAQ (reference sequence). DNA for the CDR3: TGTGCCAGCAGCTTAGCGGGGCTAAACAATGAGCAGTTCTTC. As protein: CASSLAGLNNEQFF.

The V call is TRBV4-3, the J call TRBJ2-6; possible D gene TRBD1, 5 bases. The length of the CDR3 is 15 residues. Trimming left V 4 bases short and J 0 bases short, with 7 bases between. Germline loops: CDR1 LGHNA, CDR2 YSLEER. As DNA, the CDR3 is TGCGCCAGCAGCCGAGACAGCTCTGGGGCCAACGTCCTGACTTTC. This translates into CASSRDSSGANVLTF.

V gene TRBV5-1 combines with J gene TRBJ2-5; 12 bases match TRBD1. The end of the DNA fits TRBJ2-7 better, so the J call may be wrong. The CDR3 extends over 15 amino acids. Germline lookup yields CDR1 SGHRS and CDR2 YFSETQ. The CDR3 coding sequence is TGCGCCAGCAGCTTGATGGGACAGGGGGCCCACGAGCAGTACTTC. Translated, it gives CASSLMGQGAHEQYF.

This rearrangement joins TRBV28 to TRBJ1-2; the match to TRBD1 covers 9 bases. From germline, CDR1 is MDHEN and CDR2 SYDVKM. This CDR3 contains 14 residues. V shed 6 bases, J shed 2 bases, and the junction held 4 bases outside the gene matches. The CDR3: CASRNDRGNYGYTF. The CDR3 DNA sequence: TGTGCCAGCAGGAACGACAGGGGGAACTATGGCTACACCTTC.

The chain combines TRBV28 with TRBJ1-4; no firm D call. The CDR3 is made up of 13 amino acids. Germline CDR1 and CDR2: MDHEN and SYDVKM. The germline V and J ends were trimmed by 8 bases and 0 bases, with 7 bases remaining between them. In nucleotides, the CDR3 is TGTGCCAGCTCGAGTTCAACTAATGAAAAACTGTTTTTT. Protein: CASSSSTNEKLFF.

J is TRBJ2-7 and V is TRBV2; D may be TRBD1 (8 bases). Trimming left V 6 bases short and J 2 bases short, with 17 bases between. Per the germline V gene, CDR1 is SNHLY and CDR2 is FYNNEI. The CDR3 is 15 amino acids. CDR3 residues: CASSGGQGAAYEQYF. CDR3 coding DNA: TGTGCCAGCAGCGGGGGGCAGGGGGCTGCCTACGAGCAGTACTTC.

V gene TRBV6-1 combines with J gene TRBJ1-5, with TRBD1 matching 10 bases. The CDR3 spans 16 residues. V shed 4 bases, J shed 6 bases, and the junction held 9 bases outside the gene matches. Germline CDR1 reads MNHNS; CDR2 reads SASEGT. CDR3 nucleotides: TGTGCCAGCAGTGTCTCCGGGACAGGGGCTGTTCAGCCCCAGCATTTT. This gives the protein CASSVSGTGAVQPQHF.

V and J are TRBV28 and TRBJ1-6, with 7 bases that match TRBD1. V was pared by 2 bases and J by 11 bases, with 9 bases of the junction left unmatched. This CDR3 is built from 15 residues. Germline V gene data show CDR1 as MDHEN and CDR2 as SYDVKM. CDR3 protein: CASSLGGQGGAPLHF. The CDR3, as DNA: TGTGCCAGCAGTTTAGGTGGGCAGGGGGGCGCACCCCTCCACTTT.

The rearrangement links TRBV7-2 to TRBJ1-1, with 7 bases aligning to TRBD1. The CDR3 extends over 16 amino acids. Germline CDR1 reads SGHTA; CDR2 reads FQGNSA. J gave up 1 base and V 5 bases, and 10 bases lay outside the gene matches. As DNA, the CDR3 is TGTGCCAGCAGCCGGACCACAGGGGCCGGGAACACTGAAGCTTTCTTT. Translating it yields CASSRTTGAGNTEAFF.

The J gene is TRBJ1-4, the V gene TRBV11-2; possible D gene TRBD1, 6 bases. Germline loops: CDR1 SGHAT, CDR2 FQNNGV. This CDR3 is 14 amino acids long. V was shortened by 5 bases and J by 4 bases, with 11 bases between the two germline ends. In DNA, the CDR3 is TGTGCCAGCAGCCTCCCAGGGGTTAATGAAAAACTGTTTTTT. It yields the protein CASSLPGVNEKLFF.

This clone was detected only a few times. The V and J genes are TRBV6-5 and TRBJ1-1; 7 bases fit TRBD1. After removal of 6 bases from V and 1 base from J, the junction contained 5 bases not matched to a gene. The germline gives CDR1 MNHEY, CDR2 SVGAGI. CDR3 length equals 14 residues. The DNA for the CDR3 is TGTGCCAGCAGGGGACAGAAGCGGAACACTGAAGCTTTCTTT. Amino acid sequence: CASRGQKRNTEAFF.